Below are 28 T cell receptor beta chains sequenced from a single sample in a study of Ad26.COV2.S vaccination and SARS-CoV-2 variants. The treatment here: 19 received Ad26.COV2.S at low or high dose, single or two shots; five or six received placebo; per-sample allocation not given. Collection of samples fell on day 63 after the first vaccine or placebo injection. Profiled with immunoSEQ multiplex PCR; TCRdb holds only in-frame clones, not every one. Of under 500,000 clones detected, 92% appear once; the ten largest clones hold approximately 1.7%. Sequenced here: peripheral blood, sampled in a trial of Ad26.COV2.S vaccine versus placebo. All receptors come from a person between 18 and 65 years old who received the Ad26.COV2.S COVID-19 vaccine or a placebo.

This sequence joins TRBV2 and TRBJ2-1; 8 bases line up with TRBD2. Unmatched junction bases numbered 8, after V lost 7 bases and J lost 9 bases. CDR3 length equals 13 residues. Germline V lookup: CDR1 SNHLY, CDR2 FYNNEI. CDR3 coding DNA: TGTGCCAGCATTGAGGGACTAGTAAGTGAGCAGTTCTTC. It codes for CASIEGLVSEQFF.

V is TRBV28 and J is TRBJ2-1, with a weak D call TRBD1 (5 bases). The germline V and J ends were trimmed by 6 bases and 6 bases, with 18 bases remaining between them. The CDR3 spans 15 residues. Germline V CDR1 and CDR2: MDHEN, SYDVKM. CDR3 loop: CASSPGNPLGNEQFF. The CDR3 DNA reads TGTGCCAGCAGCCCAGGGAATCCTCTTGGCAATGAGCAGTTCTTC.

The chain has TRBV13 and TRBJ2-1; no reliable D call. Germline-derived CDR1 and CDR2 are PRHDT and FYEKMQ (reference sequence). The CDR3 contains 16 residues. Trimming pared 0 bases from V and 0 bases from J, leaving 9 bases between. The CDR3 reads CASSLGQPSSYNEQFF. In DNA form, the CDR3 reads TGTGCCAGCAGCTTAGGGCAACCGAGCTCCTACAATGAGCAGTTCTTC.

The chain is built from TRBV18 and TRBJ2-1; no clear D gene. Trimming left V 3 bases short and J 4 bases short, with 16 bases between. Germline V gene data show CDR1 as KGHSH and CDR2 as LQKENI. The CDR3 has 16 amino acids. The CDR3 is CASSPPGDHSYNEQFF. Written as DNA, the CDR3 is TGTGCCAGCTCACCGCCCGGAGACCACAGTTACAATGAGCAGTTCTTC.

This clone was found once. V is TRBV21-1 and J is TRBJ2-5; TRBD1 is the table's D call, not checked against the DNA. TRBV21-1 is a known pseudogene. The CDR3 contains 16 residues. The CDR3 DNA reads TGTGCCAGCAGCAAAAGGAGGAACAGGGGTCAAGAGACCCAGTACTTC. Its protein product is CASSKRRNRGQETQYF.

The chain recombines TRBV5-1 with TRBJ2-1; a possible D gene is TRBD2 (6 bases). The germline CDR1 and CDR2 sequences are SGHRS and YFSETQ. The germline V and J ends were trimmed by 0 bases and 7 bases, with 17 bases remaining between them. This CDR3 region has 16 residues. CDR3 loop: CASSLGRLGVLNEQFF. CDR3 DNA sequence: TGCGCCAGCAGCTTGGGGCGACTAGGTGTTTTGAATGAGCAGTTCTTC.

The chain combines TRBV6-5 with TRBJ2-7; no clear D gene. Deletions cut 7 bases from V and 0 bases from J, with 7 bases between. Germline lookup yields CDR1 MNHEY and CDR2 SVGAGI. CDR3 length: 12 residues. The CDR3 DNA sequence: TGTGCCAGCACGGCCAACTCCTACGAGCAGTACTTC. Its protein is CASTANSYEQYF.

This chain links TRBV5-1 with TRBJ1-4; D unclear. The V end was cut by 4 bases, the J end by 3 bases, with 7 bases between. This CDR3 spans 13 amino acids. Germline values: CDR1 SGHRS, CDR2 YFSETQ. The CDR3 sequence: CASSILANEKLFF. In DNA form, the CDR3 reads TGCGCCAGCAGCATCCTAGCTAATGAAAAACTGTTTTTT. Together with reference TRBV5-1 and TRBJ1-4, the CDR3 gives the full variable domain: KAGVTQTPRYLIKTRGQQVTLSCSPISGHRSVSWYQQTPGQGLQFLFEYFSETQRNKGNFPGRFSGRQFSNSRSEMNVSTLELGDSALYLCASSILANEKLFFGSGTQLSVL.

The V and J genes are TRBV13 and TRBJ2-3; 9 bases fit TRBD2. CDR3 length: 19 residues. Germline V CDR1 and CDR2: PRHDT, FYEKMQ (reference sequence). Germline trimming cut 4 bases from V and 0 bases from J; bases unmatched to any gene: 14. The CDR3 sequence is CASSSPSGVLDTSTDTQYF. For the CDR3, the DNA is TGTGCCAGCAGCTCTCCTAGCGGGGTCCTAGATACTAGCACAGATACGCAGTATTTT.

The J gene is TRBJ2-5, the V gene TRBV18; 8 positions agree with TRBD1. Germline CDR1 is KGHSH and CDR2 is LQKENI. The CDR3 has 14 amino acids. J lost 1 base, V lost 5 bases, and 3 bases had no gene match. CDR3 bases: TGTGCCAGCTCATCGGGGACAGGCCAAGAGACCCAGTACTTC. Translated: CASSSGTGQETQYF. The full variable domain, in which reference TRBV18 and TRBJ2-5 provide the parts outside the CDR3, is NAGVMQNPRHLVRRRGQEARLRCSPMKGHSHVYWYRQLPEEGLKFMVYLQKENIIDESGMPKERFSAEFPKEGPSILRIQQVVRGDSAAYFCASSSGTGQETQYFGPGTRLLVL.

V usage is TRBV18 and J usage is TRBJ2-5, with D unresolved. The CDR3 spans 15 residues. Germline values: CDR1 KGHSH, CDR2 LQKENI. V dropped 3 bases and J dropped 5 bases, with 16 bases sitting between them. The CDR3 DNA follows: TGTGCCAGCTCACCGCGGACCCCGAAGGTGGAGACCCAGTACTTC. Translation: CASSPRTPKVETQYF.

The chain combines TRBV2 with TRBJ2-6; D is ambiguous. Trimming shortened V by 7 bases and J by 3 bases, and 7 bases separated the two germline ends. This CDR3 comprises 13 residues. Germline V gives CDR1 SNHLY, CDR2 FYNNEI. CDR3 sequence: CASTHFGANVLTF. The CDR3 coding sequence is TGTGCCAGCACCCACTTTGGGGCCAACGTCCTGACTTTC.

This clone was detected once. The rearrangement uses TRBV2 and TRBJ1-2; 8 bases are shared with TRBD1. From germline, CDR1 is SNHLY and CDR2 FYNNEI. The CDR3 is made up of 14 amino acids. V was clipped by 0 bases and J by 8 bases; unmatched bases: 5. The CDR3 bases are TGTGCCAGCAGTGAAGCGGACAGGGTAGGCGGCTACACCTTC. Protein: CASSEADRVGGYTF.

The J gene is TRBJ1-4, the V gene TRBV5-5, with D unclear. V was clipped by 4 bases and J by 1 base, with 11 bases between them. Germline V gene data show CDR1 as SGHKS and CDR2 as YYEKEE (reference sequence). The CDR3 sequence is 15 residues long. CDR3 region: CASSDPYGTNEKLFF. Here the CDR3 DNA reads TGTGCCAGCAGCGACCCGTATGGAACTAATGAAAAACTGTTTTTT.

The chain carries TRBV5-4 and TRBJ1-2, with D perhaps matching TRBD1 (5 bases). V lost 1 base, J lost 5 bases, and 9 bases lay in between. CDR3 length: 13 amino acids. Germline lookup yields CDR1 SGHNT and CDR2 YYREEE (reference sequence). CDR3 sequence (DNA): TGTGCCAGCAGCTTGCGGGGGGTATATGGCTACACCTTC. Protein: CASSLRGVYGYTF.

The CDR3 loop reads CASSSAGGGTDTQYF. In DNA, the CDR3 is TGTGCCAGCAGTTCTGCAGGGGGTGGCACAGATACGCAGTATTTT. This chain uses TRBV28 with TRBJ2-3, with 7 bases that match TRBD1. Germline trimming cut 4 bases from V and 1 base from J; bases unmatched to any gene: 5. The V gene's germline CDR1 is MDHEN and CDR2 SYDVKM. This CDR3 is built from 15 residues.

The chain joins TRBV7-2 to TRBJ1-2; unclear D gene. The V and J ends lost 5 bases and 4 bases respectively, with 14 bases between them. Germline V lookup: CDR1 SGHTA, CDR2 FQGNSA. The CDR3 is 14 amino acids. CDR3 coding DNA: TGTGCCAGCAGCCTCACTCCGGCTCGCTATGGCTACACCTTC. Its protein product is CASSLTPARYGYTF.

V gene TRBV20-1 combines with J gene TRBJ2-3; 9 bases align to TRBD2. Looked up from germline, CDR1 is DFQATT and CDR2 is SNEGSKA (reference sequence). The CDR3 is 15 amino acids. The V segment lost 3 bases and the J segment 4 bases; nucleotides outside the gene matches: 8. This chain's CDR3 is CSASGRGGLPDTQYF. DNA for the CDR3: TGCAGTGCTAGTGGGCGGGGGGGCCTTCCAGATACGCAGTATTTT.

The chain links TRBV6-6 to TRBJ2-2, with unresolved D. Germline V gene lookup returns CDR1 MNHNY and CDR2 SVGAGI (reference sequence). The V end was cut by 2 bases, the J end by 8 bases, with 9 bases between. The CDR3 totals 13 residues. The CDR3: CASSYAGMGELFF. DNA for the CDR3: TGTGCCAGCAGTTACGCTGGGATGGGGGAGCTGTTTTTT.

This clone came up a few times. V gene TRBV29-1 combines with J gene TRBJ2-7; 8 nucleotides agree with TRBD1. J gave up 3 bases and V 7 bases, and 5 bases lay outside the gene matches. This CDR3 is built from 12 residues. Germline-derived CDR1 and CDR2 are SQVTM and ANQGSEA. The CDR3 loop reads CSAKDRDYEQYF. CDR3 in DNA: TGCAGCGCCAAGGACAGGGACTACGAGCAGTACTTC.

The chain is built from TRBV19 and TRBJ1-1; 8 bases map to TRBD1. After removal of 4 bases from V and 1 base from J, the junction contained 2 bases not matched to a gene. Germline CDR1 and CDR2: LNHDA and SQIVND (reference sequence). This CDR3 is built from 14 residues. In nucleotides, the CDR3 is TGTGCCAGTAGTAGGGGACAGGAGAACACTGAAGCTTTCTTT. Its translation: CASSRGQENTEAFF.

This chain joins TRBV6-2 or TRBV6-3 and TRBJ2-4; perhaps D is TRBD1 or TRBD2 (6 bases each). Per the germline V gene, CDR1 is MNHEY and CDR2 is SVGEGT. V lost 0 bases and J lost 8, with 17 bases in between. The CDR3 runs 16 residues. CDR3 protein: CASSYSGLQGWDIQYF. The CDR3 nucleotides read TGTGCCAGCAGTTACTCGGGACTTCAGGGGTGGGACATTCAGTACTTC.

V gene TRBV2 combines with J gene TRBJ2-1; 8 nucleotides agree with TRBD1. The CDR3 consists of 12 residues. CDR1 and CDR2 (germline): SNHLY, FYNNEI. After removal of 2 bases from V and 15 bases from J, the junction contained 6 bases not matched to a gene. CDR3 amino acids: CASSELDRGRFF. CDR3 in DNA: TGTGCCAGCAGTGAATTAGACAGGGGAAGGTTCTTC.

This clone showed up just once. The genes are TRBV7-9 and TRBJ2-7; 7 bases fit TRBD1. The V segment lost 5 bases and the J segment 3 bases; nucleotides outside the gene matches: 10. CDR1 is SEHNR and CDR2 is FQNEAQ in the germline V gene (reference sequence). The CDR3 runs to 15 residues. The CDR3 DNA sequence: TGTGCCAGCAGCACCAGAGACAGGGCCGGCTACGAGCAGTACTTC. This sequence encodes CASSTRDRAGYEQYF.

CDR3 nucleotide sequence: TGTGCCAGCAGCGCTAGGACACCGGTCCTCATTGTAAACATTCAGTACTTC. This sequence encodes CASSARTPVLIVNIQYF. This chain links TRBV2 with TRBJ2-4, with a tentative D call TRBD1 (5 bases). Per germline, CDR1 SNHLY and CDR2 FYNNEI. Trimming removed 6 bases at V and 6 bases at J, with 24 bases between. This CDR3 is 17 amino acids long.

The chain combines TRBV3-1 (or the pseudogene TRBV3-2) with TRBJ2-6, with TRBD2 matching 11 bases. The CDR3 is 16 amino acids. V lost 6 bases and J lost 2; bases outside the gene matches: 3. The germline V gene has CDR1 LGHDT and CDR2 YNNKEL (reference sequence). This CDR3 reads CASSLAGGPGANVLTF. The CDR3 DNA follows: TGTGCCAGCAGTTTAGCGGGGGGGCCTGGGGCCAACGTCCTGACTTTC.

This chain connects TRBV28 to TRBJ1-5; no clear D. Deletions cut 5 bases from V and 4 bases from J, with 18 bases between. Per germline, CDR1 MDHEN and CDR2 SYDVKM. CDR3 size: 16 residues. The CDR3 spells CASSRARTLGNQPQHF. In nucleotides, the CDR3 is TGTGCCAGCAGTCGCGCCCGGACGCTGGGGAATCAGCCCCAGCATTTT.

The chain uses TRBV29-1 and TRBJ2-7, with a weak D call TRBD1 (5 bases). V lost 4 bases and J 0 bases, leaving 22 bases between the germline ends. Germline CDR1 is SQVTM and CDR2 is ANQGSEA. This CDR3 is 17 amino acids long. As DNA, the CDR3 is TGCAGCGTTGTCGGCAGGGTGGAGAGTTTTAGCTCCTACGAGCAGTACTTC. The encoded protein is CSVVGRVESFSSYEQYF.